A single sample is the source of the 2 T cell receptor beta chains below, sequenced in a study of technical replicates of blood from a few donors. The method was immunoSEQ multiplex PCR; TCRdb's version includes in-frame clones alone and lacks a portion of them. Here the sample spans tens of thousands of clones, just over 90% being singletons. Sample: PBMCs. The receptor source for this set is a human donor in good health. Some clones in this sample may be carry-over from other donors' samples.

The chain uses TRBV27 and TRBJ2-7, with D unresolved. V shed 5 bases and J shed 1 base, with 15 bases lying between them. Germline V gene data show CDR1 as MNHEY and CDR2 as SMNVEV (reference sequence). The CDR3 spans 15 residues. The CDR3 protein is CASSAIQLKSYEQYF. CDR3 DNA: TGTGCCAGCAGTGCGATACAGTTGAAATCCTACGAGCAGTACTTC.

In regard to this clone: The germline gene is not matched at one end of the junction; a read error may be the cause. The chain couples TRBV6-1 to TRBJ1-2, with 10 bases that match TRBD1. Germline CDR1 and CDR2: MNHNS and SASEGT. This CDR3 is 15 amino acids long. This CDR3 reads CAGSSLGTGAYGYTF. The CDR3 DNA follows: TGTGCCGGCAGTTCCTTGGGGACAGGGGCCTATGGCTACACCTTC.